The 9 T cell receptor beta chains in this list originate from one sample, sequenced in a study of blood T cell repertoires in COVID-19. The method was immunoSEQ multiplex PCR; TCRdb's version includes in-frame clones alone and lacks a portion of them. The sample has 74,000 or so clones, 88% seen once; the top ten hold about 2.4%. Sequenced input: peripheral blood. The source of these receptors is a human donor in a cohort sampled during active COVID-19.

The CDR3 protein is CATRQRRNYGYTF. DNA of the CDR3: TGTGCCACTAGACAGAGACGTAACTATGGCTACACCTTC. The chain recombines TRBV19 with TRBJ1-2, with D possibly matching TRBD1 (5 bases). Germline V gene sequence: CDR1 LNHDA, CDR2 SQIVND (reference sequence). This CDR3 has 13 amino acids. With 10 bases removed from V and 1 base from J, the gap between germline ends came to 13 bases.

The genes are TRBV5-1 and TRBJ2-7; D possibly corresponds to TRBD2 (6 bases). Trimming left V 0 bases short and J 6 bases short, with 13 bases between. The CDR3 runs to 14 residues. The germline gives CDR1 SGHRS, CDR2 YFSETQ. CDR3 region: CASSLGGVGLEQYF. DNA for the CDR3: TGCGCCAGCAGCTTGGGCGGGGTTGGGCTCGAGCAGTACTTC.

The chain employs TRBV4-3 and TRBJ1-1; D unclear. The V and J ends lost 4 bases and 2 bases respectively, with 17 bases between them. Germline V gene data show CDR1 as LGHNA and CDR2 as YSLEER. The CDR3 is made up of 16 amino acids. CDR3 bases: TGCGCCAGCAGCCCTAAGACCCGGCAGGAAAACACTGAAGCTTTCTTT. This codes for CASSPKTRQENTEAFF.

J is TRBJ2-3 and V is TRBV3-1 (or the pseudogene TRBV3-2); 9 nucleotides match TRBD2. Per germline, CDR1 LGHDT and CDR2 YNNKEL (reference sequence). The CDR3 loop spans 16 amino acids. V lost 6 bases and J lost 7; bases outside the gene matches: 14. CDR3 in DNA: TGTGCCAGCAGTAATTTAGCGGGGGAGCTCGCAAATACGCAGTATTTT. Amino acids: CASSNLAGELANTQYF.

The J gene is TRBJ2-1, the V gene TRBV30; 14 bases fit TRBD2. The CDR3 consists of 19 residues. J lost 2 bases, V lost 3 bases, and 12 bases had no gene match. Germline loops: CDR1 GTSNPN, CDR2 SVGIG (reference sequence). The CDR3 region is CAWRPRGLAGGTPYNEQFF. CDR3 coding DNA: TGTGCCTGGAGACCCCGCGGACTAGCGGGGGGAACCCCCTACAATGAGCAGTTCTTC.

The genes are TRBV11-2 and TRBJ2-7; 7 bases are a match to TRBD1. Germline CDR1 SGHAT, CDR2 FQNNGV. The CDR3 has 13 amino acids. Germline trimming cut 4 bases from V and 5 bases from J; bases unmatched to any gene: 5. CDR3 in amino acids: CASSSDRSHEQYF. The CDR3 DNA is TGTGCCAGCAGCTCGGACAGGAGCCACGAGCAGTACTTC.

J is TRBJ1-5 and V is TRBV3-1 (or the pseudogene TRBV3-2); a possible D gene is TRBD1 (5 bases). The CDR3 has 13 residues. CDR1 is LGHDT, CDR2 YNNKEL, per germline (reference sequence). V lost 3 bases, J lost 6 bases, and 9 bases lay in between. The chain's CDR3 is CASSQRDAQPQHF. The CDR3, as DNA: TGTGCCAGCAGCCAGCGGGACGCTCAGCCCCAGCATTTT.

The gene calls are TRBV18 and TRBJ2-1; TRBD2 matches 10 bases. The CDR3 runs 17 residues. With V trimmed by 6 bases and J by 5 bases, 13 bases remained unmatched. CDR1 and CDR2 from the germline V gene are KGHSH and LQKENI. CDR3 DNA: TGTGCCAGCTCGCGAACTCACACTAGCGGGGTAAACAATGAGCAGTTCTTC. Its translation: CASSRTHTSGVNNEQFF.

V usage is TRBV5-3 and J usage is TRBJ1-1, with D unresolved. TRBV5-3 is given ORF status, its function remaining uncertain. The CDR3 runs to 16 residues. V was pared by 1 base and J by 1 base, with 14 bases between. CDR3 protein: CARSLPRNSGNTEAFF. In nucleotides, the CDR3 is TGTGCCAGAAGCTTGCCACGGAACAGCGGGAACACTGAAGCTTTCTTT.